Shown below are 18 T cell receptor beta chains from a single sample sequenced in a study of tumor and adjacent non-tumor tissue in lung cancer. No cell sorting was done before RNA was extracted from the tissue. A modified ARM-PCR protocol with three rounds of nested PCR amplified TCRbeta. TCRdb re-derived calls from the multiplex PCR reads in MiXCR, one entry per CDR3 protein. The sample contains around 66,000 distinct CDR3 sequences, about 80% of which appear only once. Source material: lung tumor tissue. The receptor source for this set is a man aged 55 to 70 with non-small cell lung cancer.

The rearrangement links TRBV5-1 to TRBJ1-2; the D is unclear. Looked up from germline, CDR1 is SGHRS and CDR2 is YFSETQ. This CDR3 comprises 13 residues. In DNA, the CDR3 is TGCGCTAGCCGCGCCGCGACGTACTATGGCTACACCTTC. This encodes CASRAATYYGYTF.

The chain couples TRBV10-3 to TRBJ2-7, with TRBD1 as a possible D gene (5 bases). The ends were cut back, 10 bases at V and 7 bases at J, with 14 bases in the middle. This CDR3 contains 11 residues. The germline CDR1 and CDR2 sequences are ENHRY and SYGVKD. CDR3 loop: CATGSDKEQYF. CDR3 nucleotides: TGTGCCACCGGATCGGACAAAGAGCAGTACTTC.

To note about this clonotype: The conserved phenylalanine or tryptophan normally closing the CDR3 is absent here, so this likely arose from a read error. It is unclear where the CDR3 begins or ends on the DNA, so no DNA is shown, and the CDR3 is as TCRdb lists it. This rearrangement joins TRBV10-2 to TRBJ2-7. The CDR3 is 13 amino acids long, termini counted. Germline V gene data show CDR1 as WSHSY and CDR2 as SAAADI. CDR3 residues: CASSAGGTYEQNI.

This clonotype was counted once. Sequence at one end of the junction differs from germline and may be a read error. The genes are TRBV6-1 and TRBJ2-7; no definite D call. Germline V gives CDR1 MNHNS, CDR2 SASEGT. This CDR3 spans 17 amino acids. CDR3 in DNA: TGTGCCAGCAGTGAAGCAATTGGGATCGTAAGCGCCTACGAGCAATACTTC. As protein: CASSEAIGIVSAYEQYF.

The rearrangement links TRBV20-1 to TRBJ2-3; TRBD2 agrees at 10 bases. With V trimmed by 6 bases and J by 6 bases, 15 bases remained unmatched. The CDR3 is 16 residues long. Germline V gives CDR1 DFQATT, CDR2 SNEGSKA (reference sequence). The CDR3 reads CSAQGASGSVADTQYF. In DNA form, the CDR3 reads TGCAGTGCCCAAGGGGCTAGCGGGAGCGTAGCGGATACGCAGTATTTT.

As for this clonotype: A read error may produce the germline difference seen at one junction end. The chain uses TRBV29-1 and TRBJ2-1; D perhaps matches TRBD2 (7 bases). This CDR3 is 19 amino acids long. Germline CDR1 is SQVTM and CDR2 is ANQGSEA. The CDR3 coding sequence is TGTAGTGGCTGGGGGGGGCGCGGGAGCCCGCCATCGAAGAGCAATGAGCAGTTCTTC. Its protein product is CSGWGGRGSPPSKSNEQFF.

Comment on this clonotype: The junction departs from the called germline gene at one end, perhaps through a read error. The V and J genes are TRBV6-6 and TRBJ1-2; D gene unclear. Germline assignment: CDR1 MNHNY and CDR2 SVGAGI (reference sequence). The CDR3 totals 15 residues. CDR3 residues: CANSYSSKNGHGYTF. The CDR3, as DNA: TGTGCCAACAGTTACTCGAGTAAGAATGGACATGGCTACACCTTC.

For this clonotype: One junction end disagrees with the germline gene, perhaps due to a read error. The rearrangement uses TRBV6-6 and TRBJ2-2; 9 bases agree with TRBD1. CDR1 MNHNY and CDR2 SVGAGI come from the germline V gene (reference sequence). CDR3 size: 15 residues. The CDR3 is CVSSWQGQGPGELFF. CDR3 DNA sequence: TGTGTCAGCAGCTGGCAGGGACAGGGTCCCGGGGAGTTGTTTTTT.

This clonotype came up a few times. The chain carries TRBV14 and TRBJ2-3, with 7 bases lining up with TRBD1. CDR3 length equals 15 residues. CDR1 and CDR2 (germline): SGHDN, FVKESK. V lost 1 base, J lost 5 bases, and 6 bases stayed unmatched. CDR3 sequence (DNA): TGTGCCAGCAGCCAAGGAACAGGGGCGATAGATACGCAGTATTTT. Its protein is CASSQGTGAIDTQYF.

V is TRBV12-3 or TRBV12-4 and J is TRBJ2-3; TRBD2 aligns across 7 bases. V dropped 7 bases and J dropped 5; count of bases not matched to a gene: 18. The CDR3 is 17 residues long. CDR3 in DNA: TGTGCCAGCACTCACGACTTGGCTAACGGGAGGATAGATACGCAGTATTTT. Amino acid sequence: CASTHDLANGRIDTQYF.

Details on this clonotype: One junction end does not reproduce the germline sequence, and a read error may be involved. The chain employs TRBV12-3 or TRBV12-4 and TRBJ1-2, with a weak D call TRBD1 (5 bases). The CDR3 sequence is 13 residues long. CDR3 nucleotide sequence: TGTGCCAGAAGTTTGTCAGGGAGAGATGACTACACCTTC. Translation gives CARSLSGRDDYTF.

To note about this clonotype: One end of the junction does not line up with germline, which may come from a read error. The chain links TRBV11-1 to TRBJ2-1, with a weak D call TRBD2 (5 bases). The CDR3 covers 14 residues. Germline CDR1 SGHAT, CDR2 FQDESV (reference sequence). CDR3 nucleotide sequence: TGTGCCAGCAGCATTGCCAGCGGCTACAAAGAGCAGTTATTC. This gives the protein CASSIASGYKEQLF. The full variable domain, with the rest looked up from reference TRBV11-1 and TRBJ2-1, is EAEVAQSPRYKITEKSQAVAFWCDPISGHATLYWYRQILGQGPELLVQFQDESVVDDSQLPKDRFSAERLKGVDSTLKIQPAELGDSAMYLCASSIASGYKEQLFGPGTRLTVL.

Notes on this clonotype: At one of its ends the junction is not consistent with the germline gene, which may arise from a read error. CDR3 amino acids: CTSSYRAPNTGELFF. DNA for the CDR3: TGTACCAGCAGTTACCGGGCCCCGAACACCGGGGAGCTATTTTTT. This sequence joins TRBV6-2 or TRBV6-3 and TRBJ2-2, with D perhaps matching TRBD2 (5 bases). CDR3 length: 15 amino acids. The germline V gene encodes CDR1 MNHEY and CDR2 SVGEGT.

For this clonotype: The junction departs from the called germline gene at one end, perhaps through a read error. The J gene is TRBJ2-1, the V gene TRBV28; TRBD2 matches at 15 bases. There are 17 residues in the CDR3. The germline CDR1 and CDR2 sequences are MDHEN and SYDVKM. This CDR3 reads CASSARGTSGRTLELFF. The DNA of the CDR3 is TGTGCCAGCAGTGCCCGAGGGACTAGCGGGAGGACCCTTGAGCTGTTCTTC.

This clonotype has a count of ten or more. This chain uses TRBV6-1 with TRBJ2-7; either TRBD1 or TRBD2 may fit D (5 bases each). Germline V gives CDR1 MNHNS, CDR2 SASEGT. With 8 bases removed from V and 5 bases from J, the gap between germline ends came to 16 bases. The CDR3 consists of 13 residues. DNA for the CDR3: TGTGCCAGCGCCGGGACCAACCTTAACGAGCAGTACTTC. It translates to CASAGTNLNEQYF.

The V and J genes are TRBV19 and TRBJ2-2, with a weak D call TRBD1 (6 bases). The CDR3 is made up of 14 amino acids. The V end was cut by 7 bases, the J end by 5 bases, with 14 bases between. Per germline, CDR1 LNHDA and CDR2 SQIVND (reference sequence). The CDR3 loop reads CASKGQGWTGELFF. The CDR3 DNA sequence: TGTGCCAGTAAGGGCCAGGGGTGGACCGGGGAGCTGTTTTTT.

The sample holds one count of this clonotype. One junction end disagrees with the germline gene, perhaps due to a read error. This chain links TRBV6-1 with TRBJ2-4, with D perhaps TRBD2 (5 bases). The CDR3 is 12 residues long. CDR1 and CDR2 from the germline V gene are MNHNS and SASEGT. As DNA, the CDR3 is TGTGACAGCGGTGAACTTACGGACATTCAGTACTTC. This sequence encodes CDSGELTDIQYF.

The rearrangement joins TRBV20-1 to TRBJ2-1; 11 nucleotides line up with TRBD2. CDR1 DFQATT and CDR2 SNEGSKA come from the germline V gene (reference sequence). This CDR3 spans 17 amino acids. CDR3 nucleotide sequence: TGCAGCACTAGTAGCGTACTAGCGGGAGCTACCTACAATGAGCAGTTCTTC. It codes for CSTSSVLAGATYNEQFF.